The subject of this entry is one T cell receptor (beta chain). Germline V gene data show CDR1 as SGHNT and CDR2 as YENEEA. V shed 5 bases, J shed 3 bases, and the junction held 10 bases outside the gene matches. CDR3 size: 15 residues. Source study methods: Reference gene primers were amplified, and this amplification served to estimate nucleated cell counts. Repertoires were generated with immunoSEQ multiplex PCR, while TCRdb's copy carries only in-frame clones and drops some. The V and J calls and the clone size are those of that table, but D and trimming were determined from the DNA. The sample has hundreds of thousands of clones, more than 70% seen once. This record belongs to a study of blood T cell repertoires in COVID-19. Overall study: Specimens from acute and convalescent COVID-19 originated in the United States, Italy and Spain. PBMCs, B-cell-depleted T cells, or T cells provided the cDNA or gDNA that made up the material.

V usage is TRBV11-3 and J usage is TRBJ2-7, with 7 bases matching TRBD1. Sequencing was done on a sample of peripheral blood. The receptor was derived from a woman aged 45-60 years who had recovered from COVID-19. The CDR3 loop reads CASSRNSAGGYEQYF. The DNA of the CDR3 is TGTGCCAGCAGCCGTAATTCAGCAGGGGGCTACGAGCAGTACTTC.